A single sample is the source of the 28 T cell receptor beta chains below, sequenced in a study of OX40 agonist ivuxolimab in advanced cancers. Repertoires were generated with immunoSEQ multiplex PCR, while TCRdb's copy carries only in-frame clones and drops some. Seen here are more than 100,000 clones, just over 90% observed once, and the top ten hold around 0.15%. This specimen was CD4+ or CD8+ T cells sorted from blood, taken in a trial of the OX40 agonist ivuxolimab. Receptors originate from an adult with an advanced solid tumor such as melanoma, head and neck, liver or kidney cancer.

This chain connects TRBV9 to TRBJ1-4; D unresolved. V gave up 1 base and J gave up 0 bases, with 4 bases separating them. Germline CDR1 is SGDLS and CDR2 is YYNGEE. The CDR3 is 14 residues long. The DNA of the CDR3 is TGTGCCAGCAGCGTATTAGCAACTAATGAAAAACTGTTTTTT. This encodes CASSVLATNEKLFF.

The chain has TRBV7-3 and TRBJ2-2; no reliable D call. Between the trimmed V and J ends, which lost 1 base and 4 bases, there was a span of 16 bases. Germline CDR1 is SGHTA and CDR2 is FQGTGA. CDR3 length: 17 amino acids. CDR3 in amino acids: CASSLRLGKSATGELFF. For the CDR3, the DNA is TGTGCCAGCAGCTTAAGGCTGGGCAAATCGGCCACCGGGGAGCTGTTTTTT.

CDR3 coding DNA: TGTGCCAGCAGCTTAGCTTTGGCTAGCGGGGTCTCCGGGGAGCTGTTTTTT. Amino acids: CASSLALASGVSGELFF. The chain couples TRBV7-6 to TRBJ2-2; 9 bases agree with TRBD2. This CDR3 comprises 17 residues. The ends lost 0 bases at V and 6 bases at J; junction bases unmatched: 8. CDR1 and CDR2 from the germline V gene are SGHVS and FNYEAQ.

The CDR3 spells CASMDRGVGYEQYF. The CDR3 DNA is TGTGCCAGCATGGACAGGGGGGTCGGTTACGAGCAGTACTTC. The genes are TRBV2 and TRBJ2-7, with TRBD1 matching over 10 bases. Germline V gene data show CDR1 as SNHLY and CDR2 as FYNNEI. V lost 7 bases and J lost 4; bases outside the gene matches: 7. There are 14 residues in the CDR3.

A few counts support this clone. The rearrangement joins TRBV9 to TRBJ1-1, with unresolved D. The CDR3 spans 14 residues. From germline, CDR1 is SGDLS and CDR2 YYNGEE. Trimming removed 1 base from V and 1 base from J, with 8 bases in between. Here the CDR3 reads CASSVFGENTEAFF. In DNA, the CDR3 is TGTGCCAGCAGCGTATTCGGGGAGAACACTGAAGCTTTCTTT.

The chain employs TRBV29-1 and TRBJ1-1; D is perhaps TRBD1 (6 bases). The CDR3 loop spans 14 amino acids. Germline loops: CDR1 SQVTM, CDR2 ANQGSEA. V was cut by 4 bases and J by 2 bases, with 14 bases left in between. The CDR3 nucleotides are TGCAGCGTTGGAAGGACAGCGCCCAACACTGAAGCTTTCTTT. As protein: CSVGRTAPNTEAFF. The full variable domain, rest sourced from reference TRBV29-1 and TRBJ1-1, is SAVISQKPSRDICQRGTSLTIQCQVDSQVTMMFWYRQQPGQSLTLIATANQGSEATYESGFVIDKFPISRPNLTFSTLTVSNMSPEDSSIYLCSVGRTAPNTEAFFGQGTRLTVV.

The rearrangement uses TRBV7-2 and TRBJ2-5; 7 nucleotides align to TRBD1. The V segment lost 1 base and the J segment 2 bases; nucleotides outside the gene matches: 1. The CDR3 has 14 residues. The germline V gene encodes CDR1 SGHTA and CDR2 FQGNSA. DNA of the CDR3: TGTGCCAGCAGCTTAGTGGGACAGCAAGAGACCCAGTACTTC. Translating gives CASSLVGQQETQYF.

The chain is built from TRBV7-9 and TRBJ1-5; D ambiguous. The CDR3 length is 12 residues. Germline V CDR1 and CDR2: SEHNR, FQNEAQ (reference sequence). V shed 5 bases and J shed 3 bases, with 5 bases lying between them. CDR3 region: CASSKDNQPQHF. The CDR3 DNA follows: TGTGCCAGCAGCAAAGACAATCAGCCCCAGCATTTT.

The rearrangement links TRBV6-4 to TRBJ2-3; the D is unclear. CDR1 and CDR2 from the germline V gene are MRHNA and SNTAGT. V shed 5 bases and J shed 3 bases, with 3 bases lying between them. The CDR3 extends over 11 amino acids. The CDR3 sequence is CASSSTDTQYF. CDR3 bases: TGTGCCAGCAGTTCAACAGATACGCAGTATTTT.

The genes are TRBV6-4 and TRBJ2-1, with 15 bases fitting TRBD2. V trimming: 4 bases; J trimming: 8 bases; junction bases outside the gene matches: 9. The CDR3 length is 17 residues. Germline values: CDR1 MRHNA, CDR2 SNTAGT. As DNA, the CDR3 is TGTGCCAGCAGTGCCGAGGGACTAGCGGGAGGAGGGGATGAGCAGTTCTTC. Translating it yields CASSAEGLAGGGDEQFF.

This chain joins TRBV30 and TRBJ2-5, with D possibly TRBD2 on 6 matching bases. Per the germline V gene, CDR1 is GTSNPN and CDR2 is SVGIG (reference sequence). CDR3 length: 15 amino acids. Between the trimmed V and J ends, which lost 5 bases and 5 bases, there was a span of 21 bases. In DNA form, the CDR3 reads TGTGCCTGGCAGGGAGGCTTGGGTGGCTTGGAGACCCAGTACTTC. Protein sequence: CAWQGGLGGLETQYF.

V usage is TRBV5-4 and J usage is TRBJ2-5; 9 bases map to TRBD2. From germline, CDR1 is SGHNT and CDR2 YYREEE (reference sequence). V shed 3 bases and J 2 bases; nucleotides not matched to a gene: 5. The CDR3 has 15 residues. The CDR3 nucleotides read TGTGCCAGCAGCTACGGCGGGGGGGCACAAGAGACCCAGTACTTC. This gives the protein CASSYGGGAQETQYF.

The chain joins TRBV25-1 to TRBJ2-2; D may be TRBD1 (5 bases). V lost 2 bases, J lost 7 bases, and 14 bases lay in between. From germline, CDR1 is MGHDK and CDR2 SYGVNS. The CDR3 has 15 residues. This chain's CDR3 is CASSENAGMNGELFF. CDR3 DNA sequence: TGTGCCAGCAGTGAAAACGCAGGGATGAACGGGGAGCTGTTTTTT.

The V call is TRBV5-1, the J call TRBJ1-1; 9 bases match TRBD1. This CDR3 is 19 amino acids long. With V trimmed by 4 bases and J by 1 base, 17 bases remained unmatched. Germline loops: CDR1 SGHRS, CDR2 YFSETQ. This CDR3 reads CASSLRLRTGEGKNTEAFF. The CDR3 region has the DNA TGCGCCAGCAGCCTACGACTAAGGACAGGGGAAGGGAAGAACACTGAAGCTTTCTTT. Full variable domain (missing parts from reference TRBV5-1 and TRBJ1-1): KAGVTQTPRYLIKTRGQQVTLSCSPISGHRSVSWYQQTPGQGLQFLFEYFSETQRNKGNFPGRFSGRQFSNSRSEMNVSTLELGDSALYLCASSLRLRTGEGKNTEAFFGQGTRLTVV.

The chain links TRBV7-9 to TRBJ1-2; possible D gene TRBD1, 6 bases. The V and J ends lost 5 bases and 8 bases respectively, with 12 bases between them. CDR1 and CDR2 from the germline V gene are SEHNR and FQNEAQ (reference sequence). This CDR3 contains 12 residues. The CDR3 sequence is CASSTYGQGYTF. The CDR3 nucleotides read TGTGCCAGCAGCACATATGGACAGGGCTACACCTTC.

With regard to this clone: The junction differs from germline at one of its ends, possibly a read error. The rearrangement joins TRBV30 to TRBJ2-5, with 10 bases lining up with TRBD2. Judging by the DNA end, TRBJ2-7 fits better; the J call may be wrong. The CDR3 is 15 residues long. The germline CDR1 and CDR2 sequences are GTSNPN and SVGIG (reference sequence). The CDR3 DNA follows: TGTGCCTGGAAGGGTGAGCGGGGGGGCTCCCACGAGCAGTACTTC. Protein product: CAWKGERGGSHEQYF.

The V and J genes are TRBV2 and TRBJ1-2; tentatively, D is TRBD1 (5 bases). The V and J ends lost 10 bases and 0 bases respectively, with 15 bases between them. Germline CDR1 SNHLY, CDR2 FYNNEI. The CDR3 is 14 residues long. The CDR3 coding sequence is TGTGCCATCGCGCGGGGGGAATCTAACTATGGCTACACCTTC. As protein: CAIARGESNYGYTF.

This sequence joins TRBV7-3 and TRBJ2-5; D might be TRBD2 (7 bases). Trimming removed 5 bases at V and 7 bases at J, with 14 bases between. CDR1 is SGHTA, CDR2 FQGTGA, per germline. The CDR3 consists of 13 residues. CDR3 amino acids: CASSENREGTQYF. CDR3 bases: TGTGCCAGCAGCGAGAACAGGGAGGGGACCCAGTACTTC.

The chain recombines TRBV30 with TRBJ2-3; 9 bases line up with TRBD1. V dropped 2 bases and J dropped 3; count of bases not matched to a gene: 9. Germline V gene data show CDR1 as GTSNPN and CDR2 as SVGIG (reference sequence). The CDR3 is made up of 16 amino acids. The CDR3 sequence is CAWSKPTGGWTDTQYF. As DNA, the CDR3 is TGTGCCTGGAGTAAACCGACAGGGGGTTGGACAGATACGCAGTATTTT.

This sequence joins TRBV5-4 and TRBJ2-1; 11 bases agree with TRBD1. V shed 0 bases and J 10 bases; nucleotides not matched to a gene: 12. The germline V gene encodes CDR1 SGHNT and CDR2 YYREEE (reference sequence). The CDR3 is 17 amino acids. CDR3 sequence: CASSLANGGQGAGEQFF. The CDR3 region has the DNA TGTGCCAGCAGCTTGGCTAACGGAGGACAGGGGGCCGGGGAGCAGTTCTTC. The full variable domain, completed using reference TRBV5-4 and TRBJ2-1, is ETGVTQSPTHLIKTRGQQVTLRCSSQSGHNTVSWYQQALGQGPQFIFQYYREEENGRGNFPPRFSGLQFPNYSSELNVNALELDDSALYLCASSLANGGQGAGEQFFGPGTRLTVL.

This chain links TRBV4-3 with TRBJ2-2; 9 bases align to TRBD2. This CDR3 spans 17 amino acids. Germline-derived CDR1 and CDR2 are LGHNA and YSLEER. The V and J ends lost 0 bases and 7 bases, in that order; junction bases with no gene match: 9. The CDR3 bases are TGCGCCAGCAGCCAAGACCCAGCGGGAGGCCGTATCGGGGAGCTGTTTTTT. Translated, it gives CASSQDPAGGRIGELFF.

The chain has TRBV5-4 and TRBJ1-4; 10 nucleotides match TRBD1. V lost 4 bases to trimming and J lost 7 bases; unmatched junction nucleotides: 4. Germline CDR1 and CDR2: SGHNT and YYREEE (reference sequence). CDR3 length: 14 amino acids. Here the CDR3 reads CASSTGQGLEKLFF. DNA for the CDR3: TGTGCCAGCAGCACGGGACAGGGGCTTGAAAAACTGTTTTTT.

The J gene is TRBJ2-1, the V gene TRBV7-2; 13 bases match TRBD2. This CDR3 spans 16 amino acids. V gave up 2 bases and J gave up 9 bases; unmatched junction bases: 7. Germline V CDR1 and CDR2: SGHTA, FQGNSA. The CDR3 reads CASSLRGLAGVGEQFF. Written as DNA, the CDR3 is TGTGCCAGCAGCTTACGCGGACTAGCGGGGGTCGGTGAGCAGTTCTTC.

The gene calls are TRBV9 and TRBJ1-2, with D possibly being TRBD1 (5 bases). Germline V gene sequence: CDR1 SGDLS, CDR2 YYNGEE. Trimming removed 0 bases at V and 4 bases at J, with 22 bases between. The CDR3 sequence is 18 residues long. The CDR3 nucleotides read TGTGCCAGCAGCGTAGAGGTCATGGACTGGGGGGTGGGCTATGGCTACACCTTC. Residues: CASSVEVMDWGVGYGYTF.

This rearrangement joins TRBV5-4 to TRBJ2-7; TRBD1 is a possible D gene (6 bases). CDR3 length: 11 amino acids. The V gene's germline CDR1 is SGHNT and CDR2 YYREEE (reference sequence). V was trimmed by 5 bases and J by 4 bases, leaving 7 bases between them. This CDR3 reads CASRQGYEQYF. CDR3 DNA: TGTGCCAGCAGACAGGGATACGAGCAGTACTTC. Drawing the rest from reference TRBV5-4 and TRBJ2-7, the complete variable domain is ETGVTQSPTHLIKTRGQQVTLRCSSQSGHNTVSWYQQALGQGPQFIFQYYREEENGRGNFPPRFSGLQFPNYSSELNVNALELDDSALYLCASRQGYEQYFGPGTRLTVT.

This clone was found a few times. The CDR3: CASSPGLTYEQYF. The DNA for the CDR3 is TGTGCCAGCAGCCCGGGTCTAACCTACGAGCAGTACTTC. This chain connects TRBV5-6 to TRBJ2-7; the D is unclear. This CDR3 has 13 residues. Trimming cost V 4 bases and J 2 bases, with 10 bases left between them. In germline, CDR1 is SGHDT, CDR2 YYEEEE.

The J gene is TRBJ1-2, the V gene TRBV6-5; D may be TRBD1 (5 bases). V shed 0 bases and J shed 2 bases, with 7 bases lying between them. This CDR3 has 14 residues. CDR1 is MNHEY, CDR2 SVGAGI, per germline. CDR3 sequence: CASSYSHRNYGYTF. As DNA, the CDR3 is TGTGCCAGCAGTTACTCCCACAGGAACTATGGCTACACCTTC.

In this sample, this clone turned up once. The V call is TRBV5-1, the J call TRBJ2-5, with TRBD2 matching 8 bases. Germline assignment: CDR1 SGHRS and CDR2 YFSETQ. The CDR3 has 15 residues. J was trimmed by 2 bases and V by 0 bases; bases with no gene match: 3. Written as DNA, the CDR3 is TGCGCCAGCAGCTTGGAGCTAGCGGGTCAAGAGACCCAGTACTTC. Its protein product is CASSLELAGQETQYF.